The 27 T cell receptor beta chains presented below share a single source sample, sequenced in a study of T cell responses to AZD1222 COVID-19 vaccine. Sequencing was performed with immunoSEQ multiplex PCR; in TCRdb, only in-frame clones are kept and a portion is missing. The data show fewer than 130,000 clones, 88% seen once. Sequenced material: peripheral blood, taken on day 0 of AZD1222 vaccination. The receptors originated from an adult in good health.

The chain carries TRBV6-5 and TRBJ1-4; no clear D. The CDR3 has 13 amino acids. Trimming removed 6 bases at V and 4 bases at J, with 9 bases between. The germline CDR1 and CDR2 sequences are MNHEY and SVGAGI. CDR3 sequence (DNA): TGTGCCAGCAGCCGGAAGGTTAATGAAAAACTGTTTTTT. Its protein product is CASSRKVNEKLFF.

This chain connects TRBV10-2 to TRBJ2-7, with unresolved D. The V and J ends lost 4 bases and 2 bases respectively, with 15 bases between them. The CDR3 runs to 15 residues. Germline V gene lookup returns CDR1 WSHSY and CDR2 SAAADI. The CDR3 region has the DNA TGCGCCAGCAGTGGCAGTGGGGAAAAAACCTACGAGCAGTACTTC. Translating gives CASSGSGEKTYEQYF.

The chain links TRBV7-2 to TRBJ1-4; possible D gene TRBD1, 5 bases. The V end lost 6 bases, the J end lost 8 bases, and 13 bases lay between the germline ends. The CDR3 runs to 13 residues. Germline loops: CDR1 SGHTA, CDR2 FQGNSA. The CDR3, as DNA: TGTGCCAGCAGTTTGGGGCTGTGGGAAAAACTGTTTTTT. This encodes CASSLGLWEKLFF.

CDR3 coding DNA: TGTGCCAGTAGTAGGGCCAGGGCGGCAGAAAAACTGTTTTTT. As protein: CASSRARAAEKLFF. The chain recombines TRBV19 with TRBJ1-4, with D maybe TRBD1 (5 bases). Trimming shortened V by 4 bases and J by 8 bases, and 14 bases separated the two germline ends. Germline lookup yields CDR1 LNHDA and CDR2 SQIVND (reference sequence). This CDR3 contains 14 residues.

This clone was seen a handful of times. The rearrangement links TRBV5-5 to TRBJ2-7, with 9 bases matching TRBD2. The length of the CDR3 is 15 residues. CDR1 is SGHKS and CDR2 is YYEKEE in the germline V gene (reference sequence). The junction had 2 bases not matched to a gene; V was cut back by 1 base and J by 0 bases. CDR3 DNA: TGTGCCAGCAGCTTGAGCGGGGGGAGCTCCTACGAGCAGTACTTC. Translation: CASSLSGGSSYEQYF. Full variable domain (outside the CDR3, taken from reference TRBV5-5 and TRBJ2-7): DAGVTQSPTHLIKTRGQQVTLRCSPISGHKSVSWYQQVLGQGPQFIFQYYEKEERGRGNFPDRFSARQFPNYSSELNVNALLLGDSALYLCASSLSGGSSYEQYFGPGTRLTVT.

There are a few counts of this clone. The DNA for the CDR3 is TGTGCCAGCAGCTTACACCCGAACACTGAAGCTTTCTTT. Protein product: CASSLHPNTEAFF. The rearrangement joins TRBV7-9 to TRBJ1-1; the D is unclear. The CDR3 runs to 13 residues. The V and J ends lost 2 bases and 1 base respectively, with 5 bases between them. Germline lookup yields CDR1 SEHNR and CDR2 FQNEAQ (reference sequence).

This rearrangement joins TRBV4-1 to TRBJ2-7; TRBD2 agrees at 7 bases. Germline assignment: CDR1 MGHRA and CDR2 YSYEKL. V gave up 3 bases and J gave up 1 base; unmatched junction bases: 3. The CDR3 is 14 residues long. The CDR3: CASSQVGLSYEQYF. CDR3 nucleotides: TGCGCCAGCAGCCAGGTGGGACTATCCTACGAGCAGTACTTC.

V gene TRBV24-1 combines with J gene TRBJ1-5; 8 nucleotides match TRBD1. The junction had 6 bases not matched to a gene; V was cut back by 3 bases and J by 3 bases. CDR1 KGHDR and CDR2 SFDVKD come from the germline V gene. CDR3 length equals 16 residues. The DNA for the CDR3 is TGTGCCACCAGTGATAGGGGACAGGATTACAATCAGCCCCAGCATTTT. It codes for CATSDRGQDYNQPQHF.

The V and J genes are TRBV6-2 or TRBV6-3 and TRBJ2-3; TRBD2 agrees at 9 bases. The V and J ends lost 4 bases and 4 bases, in that order; junction bases with no gene match: 12. Germline CDR1 is MNHEY and CDR2 is SVGEGT. This CDR3 is 17 amino acids long. The CDR3 protein is CASSSLNSGRMADTQYF. Written as DNA, the CDR3 is TGTGCCAGCAGTTCACTTAACAGCGGGAGGATGGCAGATACGCAGTATTTT.

The rearrangement joins TRBV5-1 to TRBJ2-1, with D tentatively TRBD1 or TRBD2 (5 bases each). The CDR3 is made up of 15 amino acids. Trimming cost V 0 bases and J 6 bases, with 13 bases left between them. CDR1 is SGHRS, CDR2 YFSETQ, per germline. The CDR3 sequence is CASSLVAVGGNEQFF. CDR3 bases: TGCGCCAGCAGCTTGGTGGCAGTTGGGGGCAATGAGCAGTTCTTC. Full variable domain (outside the CDR3, taken from reference TRBV5-1 and TRBJ2-1): KAGVTQTPRYLIKTRGQQVTLSCSPISGHRSVSWYQQTPGQGLQFLFEYFSETQRNKGNFPGRFSGRQFSNSRSEMNVSTLELGDSALYLCASSLVAVGGNEQFFGPGTRLTVL.

This clone appeared once. The V and J genes are TRBV5-8 and TRBJ2-7, with 15 bases aligning to TRBD2. Looked up from germline, CDR1 is SGHTS and CDR2 is YDEGEE. The CDR3 runs to 18 residues. Trimming took 0 bases from V and 0 from J; bases not matched to a gene: 4. The CDR3 sequence: CASSLEGLAGGYSYEQYF. CDR3 DNA: TGTGCCAGCAGCTTGGAAGGACTAGCGGGAGGGTACTCCTACGAGCAGTACTTC.

The V and J genes are TRBV3-1 (or the pseudogene TRBV3-2) and TRBJ2-7; 8 bases fit TRBD1. J gave up 1 base and V 3 bases, and 8 bases lay outside the gene matches. The germline gives CDR1 LGHDT, CDR2 YNNKEL (reference sequence). The CDR3 contains 16 residues. DNA of the CDR3: TGTGCCAGCAGCCATCTCAGGGGGCTTGGATCCTACGAGCAGTACTTC. Amino acids: CASSHLRGLGSYEQYF.

In this sample, this clone turned up a few times. The chain is built from TRBV28 and TRBJ1-5, with D uncertain. CDR3 size: 16 residues. Trimming removed 7 bases from V and 1 base from J, with 17 bases in between. Looked up from germline, CDR1 is MDHEN and CDR2 is SYDVKM. For the CDR3, the DNA is TGTGCCAGCACCATACCCCAGTCGGCGAGCAATCAGCCCCAGCATTTT. Encoded protein: CASTIPQSASNQPQHF.

This chain uses TRBV4-1 with TRBJ2-1; 10 nucleotides agree with TRBD2. The CDR3 covers 18 residues. V gave up 1 base and J gave up 7 bases; unmatched junction bases: 13. Germline V gene lookup returns CDR1 MGHRA and CDR2 YSYEKL. This CDR3 reads CASSQGSASGRKSNEQFF. The CDR3 DNA reads TGCGCCAGCAGCCAAGGATCAGCTAGCGGGAGAAAGTCGAATGAGCAGTTCTTC.

CDR3 bases: TGCGCCAGCAGCTCGCGTGGGGCCGCCGGACCCGTTAGCTACGAGCAGTACTTC. As protein: CASSSRGAAGPVSYEQYF. The chain couples TRBV5-1 to TRBJ2-7, with D perhaps TRBD1 (5 bases). CDR3 size: 18 residues. Trimming stripped 3 bases from V and 3 bases from J, with 25 bases between. Germline V CDR1 and CDR2: SGHRS, YFSETQ.

The chain employs TRBV2 and TRBJ2-7; D might be TRBD2 (5 bases). Germline assignment: CDR1 SNHLY and CDR2 FYNNEI. Between the trimmed V and J ends, which lost 4 bases and 6 bases, there was a span of 7 bases. This CDR3 has 11 residues. As DNA, the CDR3 is TGTGCCAGCAGTGCGGCGGGCGAGCAGTACTTC. Protein sequence: CASSAAGEQYF.

The rearrangement uses TRBV3-1 (or the pseudogene TRBV3-2) and TRBJ1-3; D unclear. Per the germline V gene, CDR1 is LGHDT and CDR2 is YNNKEL (reference sequence). This CDR3 comprises 16 residues. Trimming shortened V by 2 bases and J by 1 base, and 12 bases separated the two germline ends. CDR3 sequence reads: CASSQRGQVSGNTIYF. In DNA form, the CDR3 reads TGTGCCAGCAGCCAACGTGGCCAGGTTTCTGGAAACACCATATATTTT.

The chain is built from TRBV9 and TRBJ2-5; 12 bases map to TRBD2. The CDR3 has 16 residues. J gave up 5 bases and V 4 bases, and 9 bases lay outside the gene matches. CDR1 is SGDLS and CDR2 is YYNGEE in the germline V gene. CDR3 DNA sequence: TGTGCCAGCAGCCTGGGGGAGACTAGCGGGGGTGAGACCCAGTACTTC. Amino acid sequence: CASSLGETSGGETQYF. Full variable domain (missing parts from reference TRBV9 and TRBJ2-5): DSGVTQTPKHLITATGQRVTLRCSPRSGDLSVYWYQQSLDQGLQFLIQYYNGEERAKGNILERFSAQQFPDLHSELNLSSLELGDSALYFCASSLGETSGGETQYFGPGTRLLVL.

CDR3 in amino acids: CASSQDTIKVGQGTEAFF. The CDR3 nucleotides read TGTGCCAGCAGCCAAGATACTATTAAGGTGGGACAGGGGACTGAAGCTTTCTTT. The gene calls are TRBV4-2 and TRBJ1-1, with 10 bases fitting TRBD1. J was trimmed by 5 bases and V by 0 bases; bases with no gene match: 12. The germline CDR1 and CDR2 sequences are LGHNA and YNFKEQ. The CDR3 loop spans 18 amino acids.

J is TRBJ2-5 and V is TRBV12-5; maybe TRBD2 (6 bases). The germline V gene encodes CDR1 LGHNT and CDR2 FRNRAP. V was cut by 6 bases and J by 5 bases, with 16 bases left in between. The CDR3 is 14 residues long. The CDR3 protein is CASGLGGFLETQYF. The DNA of the CDR3 is TGTGCTAGTGGGCTTGGGGGGTTCCTGGAGACCCAGTACTTC.

The chain couples TRBV10-2 to TRBJ2-7, with TRBD2 matching over 10 bases. Trimming took 6 bases from V and 4 from J; bases not matched to a gene: 12. The CDR3 spans 16 residues. Germline CDR1 and CDR2: WSHSY and SAAADI. The CDR3 is CASSPEVAGGSYEQYF. In nucleotides, the CDR3 is TGCGCCAGCAGCCCCGAAGTAGCGGGAGGATCATACGAGCAGTACTTC.

A single count supports this clone. The rearrangement uses TRBV7-6 and TRBJ2-1; 9 positions agree with TRBD2. With 6 bases clipped from V and 2 bases from J, the junction kept 11 bases outside the gene matches. CDR1 and CDR2 (germline): SGHVS, FNYEAQ. The CDR3 consists of 17 residues. CDR3 sequence reads: CASSPNAGGPPYNEQFF. The CDR3 DNA reads as TGTGCCAGCAGTCCCAATGCGGGAGGGCCCCCCTACAATGAGCAGTTCTTC.

The J gene is TRBJ1-2, the V gene TRBV13, with D hard to call. Deletions cut 5 bases from V and 5 bases from J, with 9 bases between. This CDR3 has 12 residues. The germline V gene has CDR1 PRHDT and CDR2 FYEKMQ (reference sequence). The CDR3 DNA sequence: TGTGCCAGCAGCATCGGGCTATATGGCTACACCTTC. Encoded protein: CASSIGLYGYTF.

The CDR3 DNA is TGTGCCTGGAGTGTACTAGCGGGAAGAGTCCTCTCTGGGGCCAACGTCCTGACTTTC. Translated: CAWSVLAGRVLSGANVLTF. The chain couples TRBV30 to TRBJ2-6; 10 nucleotides align to TRBD2. The CDR3 runs to 19 residues. Germline CDR1 GTSNPN, CDR2 SVGIG (reference sequence). V lost 0 bases and J lost 0; bases outside the gene matches: 8.

The V gene is TRBV24-1, the J gene TRBJ1-5, with a tentative D call TRBD1 (5 bases). Trimming pared 4 bases from V and 2 bases from J, leaving 11 bases between. Germline lookup yields CDR1 KGHDR and CDR2 SFDVKD. The CDR3 spans 15 residues. CDR3 coding DNA: TGTGCCACCAGTGAGTCAGGGTTGGGCAATCAGCCCCAGCATTTT. Its protein is CATSESGLGNQPQHF.

V and J are TRBV7-9 and TRBJ2-7; D perhaps matches TRBD1 (7 bases). V was clipped by 5 bases and J by 0 bases, with 14 bases between them. The germline V gene has CDR1 SEHNR and CDR2 FQNEAQ (reference sequence). The CDR3 runs 15 residues. This chain's CDR3 is CASSNPRDSSYEQYF. CDR3 nucleotides: TGTGCCAGCAGCAACCCGCGGGACAGCTCCTACGAGCAGTACTTC. The variable domain in full, completed from reference TRBV7-9 and TRBJ2-7, reads DTGVSQNPRHKITKRGQNVTFRCDPISEHNRLYWYRQTLGQGPEFLTYFQNEAQLEKSRLLSDRFSAERPKGSFSTLEIQRTEQGDSAMYLCASSNPRDSSYEQYFGPGTRLTVT.

V usage is TRBV12-5 and J usage is TRBJ2-7; D is perhaps TRBD1 (6 bases). This CDR3 has 13 residues. V lost 6 bases and J lost 1, with 10 bases in between. CDR1 LGHNT and CDR2 FRNRAP come from the germline V gene. This chain's CDR3 is CASGLQGSYEQYF. The CDR3 DNA reads as TGTGCTAGTGGCCTACAGGGATCCTACGAGCAGTACTTC.